What follows is one T cell receptor (beta chain) and its context. The data belong to a study of human T cells and chemical hapten exposure. The overall study: Small volume differences among pooled libraries mainly caused per-sample TCR yield variation.

The CDR3 runs to 15 residues. Germline V gene lookup returns CDR1 MNHEY and CDR2 SVGEGT. V dropped 1 base and J dropped 2 bases, with 9 bases sitting between them. TCRdb ran MiXCR on the RACE reads and lists one entry per CDR3 protein. Of roughly 200,000 distinct CDR3 sequences detected, around 23% appear once; the ten largest clones hold 2% to 2.5%. This sample's time point: patch test 3, about 24 weeks after DPC sensitization. The treatment here: therapeutic diphenylcyclopropenone sensitization with weekly scalp DPC. The clonotype comes from a woman aged 40 to 50 with alopecia areata. Some clones in this sample may be carry-over from other donors' samples. The chain recombines TRBV6-2 or TRBV6-3 with TRBJ1-3, with a possible D match to TRBD1 (5 bases). The source material was whole blood, sampled in connection with sensitization to the hapten diphenylcyclopropenone (DPC). The CDR3, as DNA: TGTGCCAGCAGTTACTTCGACAGCCCTGGAAACACCATATATTTT. Amino acids: CASSYFDSPGNTIYF.